This TCR beta chain was observed in a study of cytomegalovirus exposure and HLA in healthy donors. Study-wide context: Both the approximately 130 validation repertoires and the 550 to 750 first-cohort repertoires used the same platform, as reported by a later analysis. Points from the study as a whole: The study found most TCR sequences rare, yet found some public TCRs in many donors. CMV antigen specificity was confirmed in vitro for three CMV-associated chains.

Concerning this clone: Its antigen is still unknown.

Here immunoSEQ multiplex PCR was the method, and the copy in TCRdb shows in-frame clones only, minus some. Of 200,000 to 300,000 clones listed, roughly 86% are singletons. The CDR3 loop spans 16 amino acids. Germline lookup yields CDR1 MNHEY and CDR2 SMNVEV (reference sequence). Trimming shortened V by 6 bases and J by 3 bases, and 18 bases separated the two germline ends. The chain carries TRBV27 and TRBJ1-5, with D perhaps TRBD1 (6 bases). The sequence was collected from a woman aged 25 to 39 in good health and CMV-seropositive. Input material: PBMCs. The CDR3 region has the DNA TGTGCCAGCAGCCCGTGGGGCGGGGGCACCAATCAGCCCCAGCATTTT. It translates to CASSPWGGGTNQPQHF.